This T cell receptor (beta chain) was recovered during a study of spatial heterogeneity in lung cancer. Whole-study context: Among detected sequences, beta-chain ones consistently exceeded alpha-chain ones in number.

Carried by each TCR cDNA molecule was a unique molecular identifier. Each CDR3 protein is one row after TCRdb ran MiXCR on the 5' RACE reads. The sample lists around 20,000 distinct CDR3 sequences, 7% to 10% occurring once. This clonotype showed up many times. As to time point: blood at routine non-recurrence follow-up after resection. Whole RNA, which was extracted from tumor, nontumor lung tissue or frozen PBMC, was sequenced without any cell sorting. This clonotype originated in a male donor with early-stage non-small cell lung cancer. The specimen comprised PBMCs, sampled at follow-up.

CDR3 region: CSVKDREVSYEQYF. The DNA for the CDR3 is TGCAGCGTTAAGGACAGGGAGGTCTCCTACGAGCAGTACTTC. The chain joins TRBV29-1 to TRBJ2-7, with 8 bases matching TRBD1. The V segment lost 5 bases and the J segment 0 bases; nucleotides outside the gene matches: 6. CDR1 SQVTM and CDR2 ANQGSEA come from the germline V gene. The CDR3 runs to 14 residues.